These T cell receptor beta chains were read from a single sample in a study of blood T cell repertoires in COVID-19. TCRdb's copy holds only in-frame clones and misses some; the assay was immunoSEQ multiplex PCR. Of about 310,000 clones listed, over 85% are singletons. The material sequenced was PBMCs or T cells enriched from blood (not recorded which). These receptors came from a woman under 40 who had recovered from COVID-19. Both conserved end residues are part of each CDR3. D genes are given only for firm matches. Size tells how often a clone was seen (once, few, many) or the class of an expanded clone, and some rows leave it out.

J: TRBJ1-2
D: .
V: TRBV19
size: .
CDR3: CASTEPAVNYGYTF
DNA: TGTGCCAGTACCGAACCGGCGGTGAACTATGGCTACACCTTC

J: TRBJ2-3
D: .
V: TRBV6-4
size: once
CDR3: CASSDSRAGTDTQYF
DNA: TGTGCCAGCAGTGACTCGAGAGCCGGGACAGATACGCAGTATTTT

J: TRBJ1-1
D: TRBD1
V: TRBV5-8
size: .
CDR3: CASSPWDRELTEAFF
DNA: TGTGCCAGCAGCCCGTGGGACAGGGAGCTCACTGAAGCTTTCTTT

J: TRBJ2-7
D: TRBD1
V: TRBV6-5
size: .
CDR3: CASRWTGQYEQYF
DNA: TGTGCCAGCAGGTGGACAGGACAGTACGAGCAGTACTTC

J: TRBJ1-3
D: .
V: TRBV7-9
size: .
CDR3: CASSSQSSGNTIYF
DNA: TGTGCCAGCAGCTCACAGAGTTCTGGAAACACCATATATTTT

J: TRBJ1-5
D: .
V: TRBV7-2
size: once
CDR3: CASSLGTSGQPQHF
DNA: TGTGCCAGCAGCTTAGGGACTTCGGGTCAGCCCCAGCATTTT

J: TRBJ1-1
D: .
V: TRBV19
size: .
CDR3: CASSRVFTTEAFF
DNA: TGTGCCAGTAGCAGGGTTTTTACCACTGAAGCTTTCTTT

J: TRBJ2-1
D: .
V: TRBV29-1
size: .
CDR3: CSVSVYNDEQFF
DNA: TGCAGCGTTTCAGTATATAATGATGAGCAGTTCTTC

J: TRBJ1-4
D: TRBD1
V: TRBV2
size: .
CDR3: CASTRDRGPTNEKLFF
DNA: TGTGCCAGCACCCGGGACAGGGGGCCGACTAATGAAAAACTGTTTTTT

J: TRBJ1-6
D: .
V: TRBV2
size: .
CDR3: CASSESWAGNSPLHF
DNA: TGTGCCAGCAGTGAAAGTTGGGCAGGGAATTCACCCCTCCACTTT

J: TRBJ2-7
D: .
V: TRBV5-1
size: .
CDR3: CASSSTYSGSKQYF
DNA: TGCGCCAGCAGCTCCACCTACAGTGGAAGCAAGCAGTACTTC

J: TRBJ1-2
D: TRBD1
V: TRBV5-1
size: .
CDR3: CASSLTYDRDYGYTF
DNA: TGCGCCAGCAGCTTGACCTATGACAGGGACTATGGCTACACCTTC

J: TRBJ1-2
D: .
V: TRBV28
size: .
CDR3: CASSFPGFGYTF
DNA: TGTGCCAGCAGTTTCCCGGGGTTTGGCTACACCTTC

J: TRBJ1-2
D: .
V: TRBV23-1
size: .
CDR3: CASMPPVTGKLKGYGYTF
DNA: TGCGCCAGCATGCCCCCCGTGACAGGAAAATTGAAGGGGTATGGCTACACCTTC

J: TRBJ1-2
D: .
V: TRBV28
size: .
CDR3: CASSLLGRGRWGYTF
DNA: TGTGCCAGCAGTTTATTAGGCAGGGGCCGCTGGGGCTACACCTTC

J: TRBJ1-1
D: .
V: TRBV28
size: .
CDR3: CASSLLRGNTEAFF
DNA: TGTGCCAGCAGTTTATTACGGGGTAACACTGAAGCTTTCTTT

J: TRBJ2-7
D: .
V: TRBV14
size: .
CDR3: CASSQGLAPYEQYF
DNA: TGTGCCAGCAGCCAAGGGCTAGCGCCCTACGAGCAGTACTTC

J: TRBJ2-1
D: TRBD2
V: TRBV9
size: once
CDR3: CASSVTSGNNEQFF
DNA: TGTGCCAGCAGCGTGACTAGCGGGAATAATGAGCAGTTCTTC

J: TRBJ1-1
D: .
V: TRBV5-4
size: once
CDR3: CASSLVGQNTEAFF
DNA: TGTGCCAGCAGCTTGGTCGGACAAAACACTGAAGCTTTCTTT

J: TRBJ1-5
D: TRBD1
V: TRBV4-1
size: .
CDR3: CASSQQGTGGNQPQHF
DNA: TGCGCCAGCAGCCAACAAGGGACAGGGGGCAATCAGCCCCAGCATTTT

J: TRBJ2-3
D: TRBD2
V: TRBV5-4
size: .
CDR3: CASSLSEREYADTQYF
DNA: TGTGCCAGCAGCTTGAGCGAGCGGGAGTATGCAGATACGCAGTATTTT

J: TRBJ1-4
D: .
V: TRBV2
size: .
CDR3: CASSEFSGGANEKLFF
DNA: TGTGCCAGCAGCGAATTCTCCGGGGGGGCTAATGAAAAACTGTTTTTT

J: TRBJ2-1
D: .
V: TRBV5-4
size: .
CDR3: CASSFGNSAYNEQFF
DNA: TGTGCCAGCAGCTTTGGGAATAGCGCCTACAATGAGCAGTTCTTC

J: TRBJ2-1
D: .
V: TRBV7-3
size: .
CDR3: CASSPQQGRNEQFF
DNA: TGTGCCAGCAGCCCCCAGCAGGGGCGAAATGAGCAGTTCTTC

J: TRBJ2-1
D: TRBD2
V: TRBV27
size: .
CDR3: CATRGLAGMWEQFF
DNA: TGTGCCACCCGGGGACTAGCGGGAATGTGGGAGCAGTTCTTC

J: TRBJ2-6
D: .
V: TRBV4-1
size: .
CDR3: CASSLPRVSGANVLTF
DNA: TGCGCCAGCAGCCTCCCGCGGGTCTCTGGGGCCAACGTCCTGACTTTC

J: TRBJ2-7
D: .
V: TRBV7-6
size: few
CDR3: CASSPVGARDEQYF
DNA: TGTGCCAGCAGTCCCGTTGGGGCCAGGGACGAGCAGTACTTC

J: TRBJ1-1
D: .
V: TRBV15
size: once
CDR3: CATSRQTDMETEAFF
DNA: TGTGCCACCAGCAGACAGACAGACATGGAAACTGAAGCTTTCTTT

J: TRBJ1-4
D: .
V: TRBV7-9
size: once
CDR3: CASSFPGLGEKLFF
DNA: TGTGCCAGCAGCTTTCCAGGGTTAGGGGAAAAACTGTTTTTT

J: TRBJ2-6
D: TRBD2
V: TRBV7-2
size: .
CDR3: CASTQIAGVMSGANVLTF
DNA: TGTGCCAGCACCCAGATAGCGGGAGTTATGTCTGGGGCCAACGTCCTGACTTTC

J: TRBJ1-1
D: TRBD1
V: TRBV5-1
size: .
CDR3: CASSETGSVDTEAFF
DNA: TGCGCCAGCAGCGAGACAGGGTCTGTGGACACTGAAGCTTTCTTT

J: TRBJ1-2
D: .
V: TRBV2
size: .
CDR3: CASSGNIDYGYTF
DNA: TGTGCCAGCAGTGGCAACATTGACTATGGCTACACCTTC

J: TRBJ2-5
D: .
V: TRBV11-1
size: once
CDR3: CASSLVGATQETQYF
DNA: TGTGCCAGCAGCTTAGTGGGGGCGACCCAAGAGACCCAGTACTTC

J: TRBJ1-3
D: TRBD1
V: TRBV28
size: .
CDR3: CASNQGVLSGNTIYF
DNA: TGTGCCAGCAATCAGGGGGTTCTCTCTGGAAACACCATATATTTT

J: TRBJ2-3
D: TRBD2
V: TRBV2
size: .
CDR3: CASSVGTTSGSTDTQYF
DNA: TGTGCCAGCAGTGTGGGGACGACTAGCGGTAGCACAGATACGCAGTATTTT

J: TRBJ2-1
D: TRBD2
V: TRBV7-2
size: .
CDR3: CASSLAIAGASGRAGEQFF
DNA: TGTGCCAGCAGCTTAGCCATCGCTGGCGCGAGCGGGAGGGCGGGTGAGCAGTTCTTC

J: TRBJ2-7
D: TRBD1
V: TRBV19
size: .
CDR3: CASSKGQGGEQYF
DNA: TGTGCCAGTAGTAAGGGACAGGGGGGCGAGCAGTACTTC

J: TRBJ1-2
D: .
V: TRBV29-1
size: .
CDR3: CSVVLTGNGFYTF
DNA: TGCAGCGTTGTCCTCACAGGGAACGGCTTCTACACCTTC

J: TRBJ2-5
D: TRBD2
V: TRBV11-2
size: .
CDR3: CASSSTSGRAVETQYF
DNA: TGTGCCAGCAGCTCAACTAGCGGGAGGGCCGTGGAGACCCAGTACTTC

J: TRBJ2-1
D: TRBD1
V: TRBV4-2
size: .
CDR3: CASSQDPEQGYNEQFF
DNA: TGTGCCAGCAGCCAAGATCCGGAACAGGGGTACAATGAGCAGTTCTTC

J: TRBJ1-3
D: .
V: TRBV29-1
size: .
CDR3: CSVRSYSGNTIYF
DNA: TGCAGCGTTCGGTCATACTCTGGAAACACCATATATTTT

J: TRBJ1-5
D: .
V: TRBV4-1
size: .
CDR3: CASSQDEYSNQPQHF
DNA: TGCGCCAGCAGCCAAGATGAGTATAGCAATCAGCCCCAGCATTTT

J: TRBJ2-1
D: .
V: TRBV19
size: once
CDR3: CASSMGLFNEQFF
DNA: TGTGCCAGTAGTATGGGCCTATTCAATGAGCAGTTCTTC

J: TRBJ1-2
D: .
V: TRBV6-1
size: once
CDR3: CASSEASWSYGYTF
DNA: TGTGCCAGCAGTGAAGCGTCGTGGAGCTATGGCTACACCTTC

J: TRBJ2-7
D: .
V: TRBV4-1
size: .
CDR3: CASSQAIWGPVEQYF
DNA: TGCGCCAGCAGTCAGGCAATCTGGGGGCCGGTCGAGCAGTACTTC

J: TRBJ2-3
D: .
V: TRBV3-1/TRBV3-2
size: .
CDR3: CASSLTSLDTQYF
DNA: TGTGCCAGCAGCCTGACTAGTTTGGATACGCAGTATTTT

J: TRBJ2-4
D: .
V: TRBV7-9
size: .
CDR3: CASSLAEGTKNIQYF
DNA: TGTGCCAGCAGCTTAGCGGAGGGAACCAAAAACATTCAGTACTTC

J: TRBJ2-2
D: TRBD1
V: TRBV7-6
size: .
CDR3: CASSLEGQGADTNTGELFF
DNA: TGTGCCAGCAGCTTAGAGGGACAGGGGGCGGATACGAACACCGGGGAGCTGTTTTTT

J: TRBJ2-2
D: TRBD1
V: TRBV4-2
size: .
CDR3: CASSQQTGTATGELFF
DNA: TGTGCCAGCAGCCAGCAGACAGGGACCGCCACCGGGGAGCTGTTTTTT

J: TRBJ2-1
D: .
V: TRBV7-9
size: once
CDR3: CASTPDEQFF
DNA: TGTGCCAGCACCCCAGATGAGCAGTTCTTC

J: TRBJ1-1
D: .
V: TRBV9
size: .
CDR3: CASTPSLGTSAFF
DNA: TGTGCCAGCACCCCCTCCCTCGGGACATCGGCTTTCTTT

J: TRBJ2-2
D: .
V: TRBV5-1
size: .
CDR3: CASSLEGLYTGELFF
DNA: TGCGCCAGCAGCTTGGAGGGACTTTACACCGGGGAGCTGTTTTTT

J: TRBJ1-4
D: .
V: TRBV5-1
size: .
CDR3: CASSWGGTNEKLFF
DNA: TGCGCCAGCAGCTGGGGGGGAACTAATGAAAAACTGTTTTTT